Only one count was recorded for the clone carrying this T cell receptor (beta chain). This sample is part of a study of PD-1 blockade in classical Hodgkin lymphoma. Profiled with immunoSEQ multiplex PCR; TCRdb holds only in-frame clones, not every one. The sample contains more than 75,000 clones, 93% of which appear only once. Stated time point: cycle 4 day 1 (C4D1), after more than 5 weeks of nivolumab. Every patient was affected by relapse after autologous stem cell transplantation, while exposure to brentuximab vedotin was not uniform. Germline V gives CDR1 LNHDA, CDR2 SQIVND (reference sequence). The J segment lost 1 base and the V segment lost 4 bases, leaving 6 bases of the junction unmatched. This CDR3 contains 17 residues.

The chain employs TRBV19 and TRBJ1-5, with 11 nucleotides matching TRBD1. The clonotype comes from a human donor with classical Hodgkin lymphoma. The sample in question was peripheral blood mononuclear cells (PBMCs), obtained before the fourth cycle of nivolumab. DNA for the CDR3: TGTGCCAGTAGTAACCGGGACAGGGGGATCAGCAATCAGCCCCAGCATTTT. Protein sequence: CASSNRDRGISNQPQHF.